The 15 T cell receptor beta chains presented below share a single source sample, sequenced in a study of regulatory T cells in long-lasting Graves disease. Sample time point: persistent/refractory GD, antithyroid drugs over 5 years with positive TRAb. From RNA extracted from PBMCs, the TCR library was made. Relying on iRepertoire HTBI primers and Arm-PCR of CDR3 regions, the team built TCR beta libraries. TCRdb ran MiXCR on the multiplex PCR reads and lists one entry per CDR3 protein. Of a few hundred thousand distinct CDR3 sequences in the sample, 23% were seen once. This specimen consisted of peripheral blood mononuclear cells (PBMCs), obtained when the disease was refractory, from a patient treated with antithyroid drugs. These receptor sequences come from a female donor with Graves disease.

This clonotype turned up a few times. The chain couples TRBV9 to TRBJ2-5; 10 positions match TRBD2. CDR3 length equals 15 residues. Per germline, CDR1 SGDLS and CDR2 YYNGEE. Trimming at V came to 1 base and at J to 5 bases, leaving 5 bases not matched to a gene. The CDR3 region is CASSVIGAGGETQYF. The DNA of the CDR3 is TGTGCCAGCAGCGTAATAGGAGCGGGAGGGGAGACCCAGTACTTC.

The chain links TRBV14 to TRBJ1-1; D is uncertain. The CDR3 totals 14 residues. Deletions cut 0 bases from V and 5 bases from J, with 10 bases between. Germline V gene data show CDR1 as SGHDN and CDR2 as FVKESK. The CDR3 protein is CASSQDWDGTEAFF. CDR3 DNA sequence: TGTGCCAGCAGCCAAGATTGGGATGGTACTGAAGCTTTCTTT.

There are many counts of this clonotype. This chain joins TRBV6-1 and TRBJ1-2; D ambiguous. Trimming stripped 7 bases from V and 0 bases from J, with 9 bases between. The germline CDR1 and CDR2 sequences are MNHNS and SASEGT. The CDR3 spans 13 residues. The CDR3 reads CASINRANYGYTF. CDR3 sequence (DNA): TGTGCCAGCATAAACAGAGCTAACTATGGCTACACCTTC.

This clonotype was observed many times. V gene TRBV7-2 combines with J gene TRBJ2-7, with D perhaps assigned TRBD1 or TRBD2 (5 bases each). Trimming cost V 7 bases and J 4 bases, with 17 bases left between them. CDR3 length: 14 amino acids. Per germline, CDR1 SGHTA and CDR2 FQGNSA. CDR3 sequence reads: CASTSGPAGYEQYF. The DNA of the CDR3 is TGTGCCAGCACTTCGGGACCCGCAGGGTACGAGCAGTACTTC.

Concerning this clonotype itself: A much bigger clone sits one base away, suggesting this may be a read error. The rearrangement joins TRBV28 to TRBJ1-4; no clear D gene. Trimming pared 7 bases from V and 0 bases from J, leaving 12 bases between. This CDR3 has 15 residues. The V gene's germline CDR1 is MDHEN and CDR2 SYDVKM. The DNA for the CDR3 is TGTGCCAGCAACTCACTCGGGACAACTAATGAAAAACTGTTTTTT. Translation gives CASNSLGTTNEKLFF. Full variable domain (outside the CDR3, taken from reference TRBV28 and TRBJ1-4): DVKVTQSSRYLVKRTGEKVFLECVQDMDHENMFWYRQDPGLGLRLIYFSYDVKMKEKGDIPEGYSVSREKKERFSLILESASTNQTSMYLCASNSLGTTNEKLFFGSGTQLSVL.

This clonotype was counted at least ten times. The chain links TRBV28 to TRBJ1-1, with D perhaps matching TRBD1 (6 bases). Trimming left V 2 bases short and J 10 bases short, with 17 bases between. Germline V gives CDR1 MDHEN, CDR2 SYDVKM. This CDR3 contains 14 residues. CDR3 loop: CASSLPGLQGAAFF. The CDR3 nucleotides read TGTGCCAGCAGTTTACCAGGGCTACAGGGAGCAGCTTTCTTT.

The V call is TRBV19, the J call TRBJ2-5, with D unresolved. Trimming took off 4 bases at V and 5 bases at J, with 14 bases between the two ends. The CDR3 runs to 14 residues. Germline lookup yields CDR1 LNHDA and CDR2 SQIVND (reference sequence). CDR3 protein: CASSKAQPRETQYF. The CDR3 nucleotides read TGTGCCAGTAGTAAGGCACAGCCGAGGGAGACCCAGTACTTC.

The table lists this clonotype with a few counts. This chain joins TRBV5-1 and TRBJ1-1; weak D call: TRBD1 (5 bases). Germline lookup yields CDR1 SGHRS and CDR2 YFSETQ. Trimming removed 4 bases from V and 0 bases from J, with 13 bases in between. The CDR3 is 15 residues long. The DNA of the CDR3 is TGCGCCAGCAGCCCGGGACGACCCATGAACACTGAAGCTTTCTTT. Translated: CASSPGRPMNTEAFF.

V is TRBV5-1 and J is TRBJ2-7; D is perhaps TRBD2 (6 bases). Germline V gene sequence: CDR1 SGHRS, CDR2 YFSETQ. This CDR3 is built from 14 residues. Trimming left V 4 bases short and J 2 bases short, with 13 bases between. The CDR3 DNA reads as TGCGCCAGCAGCCCCTTCGGGGGAACCTACGAGCAGTACTTC. Translated: CASSPFGGTYEQYF.

Worth noting for this clonotype: The likely explanation is a read error, given a far larger clone one base away. V usage is TRBV12-3 or TRBV12-4 and J usage is TRBJ1-2; 9 bases map to TRBD1. This CDR3 is 13 amino acids long. In DNA, the CDR3 is TGTACCAGCAGTCGGGACAGGGTCAGTGGCTACACCTTC. The encoded protein is CTSSRDRVSGYTF.

Comment on this clonotype: A clone one base away is much larger, so this may be a read error. The chain couples TRBV6-6 to TRBJ2-7; D is perhaps TRBD2 (6 bases). CDR1 MNHNY and CDR2 SVGAGI come from the germline V gene (reference sequence). The CDR3 is 15 amino acids. CDR3 nucleotide sequence: TGTGCCAGCAGTTACTCGAGGGCGGGATCGTACGAGCAGTGCTTC. Protein: CASSYSRAGSYEQCF.

This clonotype was seen repeatedly, ten times or more. J is TRBJ1-5 and V is TRBV11-2; maybe TRBD1 (6 bases). Trimming left V 4 bases short and J 0 bases short, with 13 bases between. The CDR3 extends over 16 amino acids. Germline CDR1 is SGHAT and CDR2 is FQNNGV. CDR3 amino acids: CASSSSQGNSNQPQHF. CDR3 bases: TGTGCCAGCAGCTCGTCCCAGGGGAATAGCAATCAGCCCCAGCATTTT.

On this clonotype: The junction departs from germline at one end; a sequencing error may be responsible. The chain has TRBV10-3 and TRBJ1-5; D is undetermined. The germline V gene has CDR1 ENHRY and CDR2 SYGVKD. This CDR3 is 16 amino acids long. CDR3 amino acids: CATSESSGVGNQPQHF. The CDR3 DNA reads TGTGCCACCAGTGAGTCCTCCGGTGTCGGTAATCAGCCCCAGCATTTT.

The V call is TRBV6-2 or TRBV6-3, the J call TRBJ2-2, with 7 bases lining up with TRBD1. This CDR3 has 16 amino acids. The ends lost 3 bases at V and 2 bases at J; junction bases unmatched: 6. Germline V gene sequence: CDR1 MNHEY, CDR2 SVGEGT. Here the CDR3 DNA reads TGTGCCAGCAGTTATCCGGACAGGCTTAACACCGGGGAGCTGTTTTTT. Protein product: CASSYPDRLNTGELFF.

This clonotype was seen ten or more times. The chain is built from TRBV7-2 and TRBJ1-2; the D is unclear. CDR3 length equals 12 residues. V was shortened by 5 bases and J by 3 bases, with 7 bases between the two germline ends. Germline loops: CDR1 SGHTA, CDR2 FQGNSA. In DNA form, the CDR3 reads TGTGCCAGCAGCCTATTAGACTATGGCTACACCTTC. Its protein is CASSLLDYGYTF.